These T cell receptor beta chains were read from a single sample in a study of OX40 agonist ivuxolimab in advanced cancers. Using immunoSEQ multiplex PCR, the repertoire was profiled, and TCRdb retains in-frame clones only, with some absent. The sample comprises 55,000 to 65,000 clones, around nine tenths of which are singletons, and roughly 0.76% rests with the top ten. The sample in question was CD4+ or CD8+ T cells sorted from blood, obtained in a trial of the OX40 agonist ivuxolimab. The receptors come from an adult with an advanced solid tumor such as melanoma, head and neck, liver or kidney cancer. The CDR3 runs from the conserved cysteine through the conserved F or W. A D gene is named only where the DNA matches it firmly. Only part of the rows carry a size: once, few, many, or a class if the clone is expanded.

v_call: TRBV7-8; clone_size: -; j_call: TRBJ2-1; d_call: TRBD2; cdr3_aa: CASSPRTSGTRGFF; cdr3_nt: TGTGCCAGCAGCCCCCGGACTAGCGGGACCCGGGGGTTCTTC
v_call: TRBV27; clone_size: -; j_call: TRBJ2-3; d_call: -; cdr3_aa: CASSLPSGEGTDTQYF; cdr3_nt: TGTGCCAGCAGTTTACCTTCGGGAGAAGGAACAGATACGCAGTATTTT
v_call: TRBV4-3; clone_size: -; j_call: TRBJ2-2; d_call: TRBD1; cdr3_aa: CASSLKGAGTGELFF; cdr3_nt: TGCGCCAGCAGCCTTAAGGGGGCCGGGACCGGGGAGCTGTTTTTT
v_call: TRBV5-1; clone_size: once; j_call: TRBJ2-1; d_call: TRBD2; cdr3_aa: CASSLGLAGRNEQFF; cdr3_nt: TGCGCCAGCAGCTTGGGGCTAGCGGGACGCAATGAGCAGTTCTTC
v_call: TRBV7-9; clone_size: -; j_call: TRBJ2-7; d_call: TRBD1; cdr3_aa: CASRETGSREQYF; cdr3_nt: TGTGCCAGCAGAGAGACAGGGTCGAGGGAGCAGTACTTC
v_call: TRBV4-1; clone_size: -; j_call: TRBJ2-1; d_call: TRBD2; cdr3_aa: CASSQDPPASGRARANNEQFF; cdr3_nt: TGCGCCAGCAGCCAAGACCCCCCCGCTAGCGGGAGGGCCAGGGCCAACAATGAGCAGTTCTTC
v_call: TRBV11-2; clone_size: -; j_call: TRBJ2-4; d_call: -; cdr3_aa: CASSQGLGQAKNIQYF; cdr3_nt: TGTGCCAGCAGCCAGGGTCTGGGCCAGGCCAAAAACATTCAGTACTTC
v_call: TRBV18; clone_size: -; j_call: TRBJ2-1; d_call: TRBD1; cdr3_aa: CASSPLRDRGYNEQFF; cdr3_nt: TGTGCCAGCTCACCACTCCGGGACAGGGGATACAATGAGCAGTTCTTC
v_call: TRBV5-1; clone_size: -; j_call: TRBJ2-2; d_call: -; cdr3_aa: CASSLMVRADTGELFF; cdr3_nt: TGCGCCAGCAGCTTGATGGTGCGCGCCGACACCGGGGAGCTGTTTTTT
v_call: TRBV5-1; clone_size: -; j_call: TRBJ2-7; d_call: -; cdr3_aa: CASSLPQGSYEQYF; cdr3_nt: TGCGCCAGCTCGCTCCCTCAGGGGTCCTACGAGCAGTACTTC
v_call: TRBV10-3; clone_size: -; j_call: TRBJ2-1; d_call: TRBD2; cdr3_aa: CAITPVTSGRNEQFF; cdr3_nt: TGTGCCATCACCCCCGTTACTAGCGGGAGGAATGAGCAGTTCTTC
v_call: TRBV11-2; clone_size: -; j_call: TRBJ2-7; d_call: TRBD1; cdr3_aa: CASSSLQGAGYEQYF; cdr3_nt: TGTGCCAGCAGCTCCTTACAGGGGGCAGGCTACGAGCAGTACTTC
v_call: TRBV10-3; clone_size: -; j_call: TRBJ2-7; d_call: -; cdr3_aa: CAISETVSEQYF; cdr3_nt: TGTGCCATCAGTGAGACAGTCTCCGAGCAGTACTTC
v_call: TRBV28; clone_size: -; j_call: TRBJ2-3; d_call: -; cdr3_aa: CASTPDRTTDTQYF; cdr3_nt: TGTGCCAGCACCCCAGACAGGACGACAGATACGCAGTATTTT
v_call: TRBV9; clone_size: -; j_call: TRBJ2-2; d_call: -; cdr3_aa: CASSPGGFSGELFF; cdr3_nt: TGTGCCAGCAGCCCCGGCGGGTTCAGCGGGGAGCTGTTTTTT
v_call: TRBV7-3; clone_size: -; j_call: TRBJ2-2; d_call: -; cdr3_aa: CASSRTDTGELFF; cdr3_nt: TGTGCCAGCAGCCGGACGGACACCGGGGAGCTGTTTTTT
v_call: TRBV18; clone_size: -; j_call: TRBJ2-7; d_call: TRBD1; cdr3_aa: CASSRYRDRSSYEQYF; cdr3_nt: TGTGCCAGCTCACGCTACCGGGACAGGAGCTCCTACGAGCAGTACTTC
v_call: TRBV5-1; clone_size: once; j_call: TRBJ1-2; d_call: -; cdr3_aa: CASSYNRDGYTF; cdr3_nt: TGCGCCAGCAGCTACAACAGGGATGGCTACACCTTC
v_call: TRBV19; clone_size: -; j_call: TRBJ2-5; d_call: -; cdr3_aa: CASSIDRGPGETQYF; cdr3_nt: TGTGCCAGTAGTATAGATCGGGGCCCCGGGGAGACCCAGTACTTC
v_call: TRBV7-2; clone_size: -; j_call: TRBJ2-1; d_call: -; cdr3_aa: CASSPARGWYNEQFF; cdr3_nt: TGTGCCAGCAGCCCAGCAAGGGGATGGTACAATGAGCAGTTCTTC
v_call: TRBV11-2; clone_size: -; j_call: TRBJ2-2; d_call: -; cdr3_aa: CASSLEGGYGELFF; cdr3_nt: TGTGCCAGCAGCTTAGAGGGGGGATACGGGGAGCTGTTTTTT
v_call: TRBV10-3; clone_size: -; j_call: TRBJ1-1; d_call: -; cdr3_aa: CAISESPGGDTEAFF; cdr3_nt: TGTGCCATCAGTGAGTCCCCCGGGGGGGACACTGAAGCTTTCTTT
v_call: TRBV7-9; clone_size: -; j_call: TRBJ2-1; d_call: TRBD1; cdr3_aa: CASSLLDRGNEQFF; cdr3_nt: TGTGCCAGCAGCTTACTCGACAGGGGAAATGAGCAGTTCTTC
v_call: TRBV18; clone_size: -; j_call: TRBJ2-1; d_call: TRBD2; cdr3_aa: CASSPVDAGAVYNEQFF; cdr3_nt: TGTGCCAGCTCACCAGTGGACGCGGGAGCTGTCTACAATGAGCAGTTCTTC
v_call: TRBV5-1; clone_size: -; j_call: TRBJ1-1; d_call: TRBD1; cdr3_aa: CASGGQGELAEAFF; cdr3_nt: TGCGCCAGCGGCGGACAGGGAGAACTTGCTGAAGCTTTCTTT
v_call: TRBV19; clone_size: few; j_call: TRBJ2-2; d_call: -; cdr3_aa: CASSTTGTGELFF; cdr3_nt: TGTGCCAGTAGCACTACAGGGACCGGGGAGCTGTTTTTT
v_call: TRBV25-1; clone_size: -; j_call: TRBJ2-7; d_call: -; cdr3_aa: CASSPRGSSYEQYF; cdr3_nt: TGTGCCAGCAGCCCTCGGGGTAGCTCCTACGAGCAGTACTTC
v_call: TRBV11-2; clone_size: -; j_call: TRBJ2-7; d_call: -; cdr3_aa: CASSLSGNSYEQYF; cdr3_nt: TGTGCCAGCAGCTTATCCGGGAACTCCTACGAGCAGTACTTC
v_call: TRBV30; clone_size: -; j_call: TRBJ1-3; d_call: -; cdr3_aa: CAWSKRRAGNTIYF; cdr3_nt: TGTGCCTGGAGTAAGAGAAGGGCTGGAAACACCATATATTTT
v_call: TRBV19; clone_size: few; j_call: TRBJ2-3; d_call: -; cdr3_aa: CASSIGAQDTQYF; cdr3_nt: TGTGCCAGTAGTATAGGGGCCCAGGATACGCAGTATTTT
v_call: TRBV10-3; clone_size: -; j_call: TRBJ1-2; d_call: TRBD1; cdr3_aa: CAISEGRQGAGGYTF; cdr3_nt: TGTGCCATCAGTGAAGGAAGGCAGGGGGCTGGTGGCTACACCTTC